These 8 T cell receptor beta chains were sequenced from one sample in a study of T-cell memory formation after mild COVID-19. Via MiXCR, TCRdb re-called the 5' RACE reads, giving one row per CDR3 protein. Of 100,000 to 130,000 distinct CDR3 sequences in the sample, 15% to 20% were seen once. Material for sequencing was PBMCs or a T cell subset sorted from them (not recorded which). Receptors originate from a man younger than 35 who had mild COVID-19 (a few samples of this study predate the infection). Cell type and time point are not known.

A few counts support this clonotype. The chain combines TRBV12-3 or TRBV12-4 with TRBJ1-3; unclear D gene. With 5 bases removed from V and 2 bases from J, the gap between germline ends came to 10 bases. The CDR3 has 14 amino acids. The CDR3 here is CASSRSGAGNTIYF. DNA of the CDR3: TGTGCCAGCAGTAGAAGTGGGGCTGGAAACACCATATATTTT.

This clonotype was counted a few times. V is TRBV19 and J is TRBJ2-1; TRBD2 might be the D (7 bases). The V and J ends lost 5 bases and 5 bases respectively, with 13 bases between them. Per germline, CDR1 LNHDA and CDR2 SQIVND (reference sequence). CDR3 length: 14 residues. The CDR3 bases are TGTGCCAGTAGTCTAGGGGGGGCCCACAATGAGCAGTTCTTC. It translates to CASSLGGAHNEQFF.

The chain joins TRBV6-6 to TRBJ1-5, with 9 positions matching TRBD1. CDR1 is MNHNY and CDR2 is SVGAGI in the germline V gene (reference sequence). V lost 7 bases and J lost 3; bases outside the gene matches: 7. The CDR3 totals 15 residues. The CDR3 DNA follows: TGTGCCAGCATGAATGGACAGGGGTACAATCAGCCCCAGCATTTT. It codes for CASMNGQGYNQPQHF.

This clonotype is deemed medium-sized. V is TRBV6-5 and J is TRBJ2-2; tentative D call: TRBD1 (6 bases). Germline V gene sequence: CDR1 MNHEY, CDR2 SVGAGI. The CDR3 has 13 residues. Trimming shortened V by 4 bases and J by 6 bases, and 9 bases separated the two germline ends. The CDR3 here is CASSSQGSGELFF. The DNA of the CDR3 is TGTGCCAGCAGTTCTCAGGGGTCCGGGGAGCTGTTTTTT.

This clonotype has more than one count but fewer than ten. V is TRBV11-2 and J is TRBJ1-1, with 10 bases matching TRBD1. V was clipped by 6 bases and J by 1 base; unmatched bases: 17. Germline V gives CDR1 SGHAT, CDR2 FQNNGV. This CDR3 has 19 amino acids. CDR3 sequence: CASRPGTGVYRDQNTEAFF. In nucleotides, the CDR3 is TGTGCCAGCAGACCCGGGACAGGGGTTTATCGCGACCAGAACACTGAAGCTTTCTTT.

The rearrangement uses TRBV12-3 or TRBV12-4 and TRBJ1-5, with 7 bases matching TRBD1. The CDR3 loop spans 14 amino acids. V was pared by 5 bases and J by 6 bases, with 7 bases of the junction left unmatched. CDR3 residues: CASSTGDVGQPQHF. The DNA for the CDR3 is TGTGCCAGCAGTACAGGGGATGTGGGTCAGCCCCAGCATTTT.

The chain recombines TRBV28 with TRBJ2-7; possible D gene TRBD1, 6 bases. CDR1 and CDR2 from the germline V gene are MDHEN and SYDVKM. V was cut by 11 bases and J by 5 bases, with 16 bases left in between. The CDR3 runs 12 residues. CDR3 sequence: CAGGKGVDEQYF. CDR3 coding DNA: TGTGCCGGGGGTAAGGGGGTTGACGAGCAGTACTTC.

The chain links TRBV12-3 or TRBV12-4 to TRBJ1-4; possibly TRBD1 for D (5 bases). There are 13 residues in the CDR3. V gave up 6 bases and J gave up 11 bases, with 16 bases separating them. CDR3 nucleotide sequence: TGTGCCAGCAGCGGAGACCCAGGGAGGAAACTGTTTTTT. Translated: CASSGDPGRKLFF.